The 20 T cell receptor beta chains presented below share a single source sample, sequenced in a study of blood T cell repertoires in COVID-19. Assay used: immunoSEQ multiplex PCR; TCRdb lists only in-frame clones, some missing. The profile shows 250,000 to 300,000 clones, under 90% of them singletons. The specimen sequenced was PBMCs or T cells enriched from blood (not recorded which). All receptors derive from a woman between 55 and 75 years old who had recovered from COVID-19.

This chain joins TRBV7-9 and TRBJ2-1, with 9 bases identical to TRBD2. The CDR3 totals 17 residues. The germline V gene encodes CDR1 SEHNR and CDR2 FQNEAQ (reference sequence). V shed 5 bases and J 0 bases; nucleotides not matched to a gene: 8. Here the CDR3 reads CASSLKSGGSSYNEQFF. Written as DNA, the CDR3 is TGTGCCAGCAGCCTGAAGAGCGGGGGGAGCTCCTACAATGAGCAGTTCTTC.

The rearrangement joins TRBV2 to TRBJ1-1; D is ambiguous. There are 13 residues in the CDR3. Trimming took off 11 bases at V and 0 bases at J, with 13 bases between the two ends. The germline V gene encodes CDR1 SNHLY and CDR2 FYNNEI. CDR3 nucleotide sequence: TGTGCCGATGCGGGGTCCATGAACACTGAAGCTTTCTTT. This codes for CADAGSMNTEAFF.

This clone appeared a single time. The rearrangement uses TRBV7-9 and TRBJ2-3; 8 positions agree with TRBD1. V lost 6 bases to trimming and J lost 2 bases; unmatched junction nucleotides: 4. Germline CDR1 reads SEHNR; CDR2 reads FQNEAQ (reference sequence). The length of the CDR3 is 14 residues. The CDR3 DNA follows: TGTGCCAGCAGTACAGGGGGGCTCACAGATACGCAGTATTTT. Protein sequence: CASSTGGLTDTQYF. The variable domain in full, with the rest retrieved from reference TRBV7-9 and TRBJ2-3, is DTGVSQNPRHKITKRGQNVTFRCDPISEHNRLYWYRQTLGQGPEFLTYFQNEAQLEKSRLLSDRFSAERPKGSFSTLEIQRTEQGDSAMYLCASSTGGLTDTQYFGPGTRLTVL.

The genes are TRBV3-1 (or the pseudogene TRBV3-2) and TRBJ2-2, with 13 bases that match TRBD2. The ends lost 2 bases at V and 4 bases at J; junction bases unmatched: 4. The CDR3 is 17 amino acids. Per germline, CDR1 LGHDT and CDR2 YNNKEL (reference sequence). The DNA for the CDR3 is TGTGCCAGCAGCCAAACTAGCGGGGGGGCTGGCACCGGGGAGCTGTTTTTT. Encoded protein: CASSQTSGGAGTGELFF.

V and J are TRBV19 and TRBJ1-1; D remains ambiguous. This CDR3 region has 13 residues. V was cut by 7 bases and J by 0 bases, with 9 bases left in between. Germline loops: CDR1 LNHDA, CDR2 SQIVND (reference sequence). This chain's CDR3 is CASTPRLNTEAFF. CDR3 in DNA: TGTGCCAGTACCCCGCGGCTGAACACTGAAGCTTTCTTT.

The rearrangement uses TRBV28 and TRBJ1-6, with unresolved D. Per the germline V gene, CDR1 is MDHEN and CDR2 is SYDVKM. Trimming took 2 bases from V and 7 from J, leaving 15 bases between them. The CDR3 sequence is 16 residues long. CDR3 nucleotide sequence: TGTGCCAGCAGTTTACTTCCAGGCTGGCTAAATTCACCCCTCCACTTT. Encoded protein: CASSLLPGWLNSPLHF.

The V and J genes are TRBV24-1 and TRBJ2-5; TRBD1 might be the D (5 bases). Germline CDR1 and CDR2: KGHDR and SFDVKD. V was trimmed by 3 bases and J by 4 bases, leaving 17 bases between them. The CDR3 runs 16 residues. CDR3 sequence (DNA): TGTGCCACCAGTGATCCTGGGAAGGGGAATTCAGAGACCCAGTACTTC. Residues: CATSDPGKGNSETQYF.

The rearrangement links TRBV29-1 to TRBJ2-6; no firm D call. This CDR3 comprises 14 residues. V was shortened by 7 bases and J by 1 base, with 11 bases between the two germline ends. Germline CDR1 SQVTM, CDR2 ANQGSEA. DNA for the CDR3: TGCAGCGCATTAGTTTGGTCTGGGGCCAACGTCCTGACTTTC. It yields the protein CSALVWSGANVLTF.

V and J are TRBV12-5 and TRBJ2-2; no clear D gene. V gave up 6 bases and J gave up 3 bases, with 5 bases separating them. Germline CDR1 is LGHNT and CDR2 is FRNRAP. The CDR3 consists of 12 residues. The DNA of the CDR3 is TGTGCTAGTGGACGGGACACCGGGGAGCTGTTTTTT. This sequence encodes CASGRDTGELFF.

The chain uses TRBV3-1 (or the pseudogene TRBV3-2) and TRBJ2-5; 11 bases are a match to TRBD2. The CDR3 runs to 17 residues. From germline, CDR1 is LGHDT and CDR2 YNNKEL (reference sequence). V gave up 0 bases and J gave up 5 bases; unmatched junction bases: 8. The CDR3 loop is CASSQDLLAGDYETQYF. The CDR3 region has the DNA TGTGCCAGCAGCCAAGATCTACTAGCGGGAGATTATGAGACCCAGTACTTC.

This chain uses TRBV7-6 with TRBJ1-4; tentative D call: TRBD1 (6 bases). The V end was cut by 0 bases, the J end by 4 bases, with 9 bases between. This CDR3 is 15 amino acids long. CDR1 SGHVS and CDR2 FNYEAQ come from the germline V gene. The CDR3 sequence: CASSLATDSNEKLFF. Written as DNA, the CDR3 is TGTGCCAGCAGCTTAGCGACGGACAGTAATGAAAAACTGTTTTTT.

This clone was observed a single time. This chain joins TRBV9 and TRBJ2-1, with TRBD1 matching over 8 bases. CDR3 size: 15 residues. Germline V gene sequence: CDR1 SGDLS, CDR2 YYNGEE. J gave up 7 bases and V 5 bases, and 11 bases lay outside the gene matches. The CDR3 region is CASSRGQGISNEQFF. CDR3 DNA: TGTGCCAGCAGTCGAGGACAGGGTATCTCTAATGAGCAGTTCTTC.

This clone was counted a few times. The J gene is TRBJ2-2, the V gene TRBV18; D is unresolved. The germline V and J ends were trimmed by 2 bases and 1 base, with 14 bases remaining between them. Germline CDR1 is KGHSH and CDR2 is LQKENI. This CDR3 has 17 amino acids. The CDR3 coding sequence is TGTGCCAGCTCACCAAACCTGAGGAGATTGAACACCGGGGAGCTGTTTTTT. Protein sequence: CASSPNLRRLNTGELFF.

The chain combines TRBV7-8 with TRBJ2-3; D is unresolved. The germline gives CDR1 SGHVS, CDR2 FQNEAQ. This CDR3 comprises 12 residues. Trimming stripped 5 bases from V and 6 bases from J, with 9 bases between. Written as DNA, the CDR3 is TGTGCCAGCAGCCCGCGGCGGGATACGCAGTATTTT. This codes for CASSPRRDTQYF.

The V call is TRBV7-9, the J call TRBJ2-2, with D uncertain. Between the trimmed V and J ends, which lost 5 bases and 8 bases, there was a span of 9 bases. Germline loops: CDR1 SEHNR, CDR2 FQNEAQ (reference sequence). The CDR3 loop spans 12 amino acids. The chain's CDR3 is CASSLTAGELFF. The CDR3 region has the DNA TGTGCCAGCAGCCTCACCGCGGGGGAGCTGTTTTTT. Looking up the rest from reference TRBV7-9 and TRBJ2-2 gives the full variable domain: DTGVSQNPRHKITKRGQNVTFRCDPISEHNRLYWYRQTLGQGPEFLTYFQNEAQLEKSRLLSDRFSAERPKGSFSTLEIQRTEQGDSAMYLCASSLTAGELFFGEGSRLTVL.

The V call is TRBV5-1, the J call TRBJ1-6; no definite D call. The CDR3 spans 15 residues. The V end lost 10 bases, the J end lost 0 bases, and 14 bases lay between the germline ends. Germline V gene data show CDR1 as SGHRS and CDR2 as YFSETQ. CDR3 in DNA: TGCGCCCTAAGGACGGGGAGCTCCTATAATTCACCCCTCCACTTT. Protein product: CALRTGSSYNSPLHF. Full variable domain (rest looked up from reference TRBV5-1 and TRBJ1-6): KAGVTQTPRYLIKTRGQQVTLSCSPISGHRSVSWYQQTPGQGLQFLFEYFSETQRNKGNFPGRFSGRQFSNSRSEMNVSTLELGDSALYLCALRTGSSYNSPLHFGNGTRLTVT.

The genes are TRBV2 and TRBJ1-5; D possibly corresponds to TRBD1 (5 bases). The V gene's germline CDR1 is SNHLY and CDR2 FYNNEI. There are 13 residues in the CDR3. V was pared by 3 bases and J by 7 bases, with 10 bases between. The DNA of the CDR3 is TGTGCCAGCAGTGACAGGGCAACGCAGCCCCAGCATTTT. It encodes CASSDRATQPQHF.

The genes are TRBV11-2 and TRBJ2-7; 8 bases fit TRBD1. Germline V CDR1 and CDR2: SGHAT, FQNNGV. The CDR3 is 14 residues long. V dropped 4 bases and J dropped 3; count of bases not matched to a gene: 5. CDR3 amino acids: CASSSLDRGYEQYF. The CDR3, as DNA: TGTGCCAGCAGCTCCCTCGACAGGGGCTACGAGCAGTACTTC.

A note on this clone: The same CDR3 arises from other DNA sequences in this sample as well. The chain's CDR3 is CASSQDGSYEQYF. The CDR3 coding sequence is TGTGCCAGCAGCCAAGACGGGTCCTACGAGCAGTACTTC. This chain links TRBV3-1 (or the pseudogene TRBV3-2) with TRBJ2-7; D gene uncertain. The CDR3 is 13 residues long. Germline CDR1 LGHDT, CDR2 YNNKEL (reference sequence). Trimming shortened V by 0 bases and J by 1 base, and 4 bases separated the two germline ends.

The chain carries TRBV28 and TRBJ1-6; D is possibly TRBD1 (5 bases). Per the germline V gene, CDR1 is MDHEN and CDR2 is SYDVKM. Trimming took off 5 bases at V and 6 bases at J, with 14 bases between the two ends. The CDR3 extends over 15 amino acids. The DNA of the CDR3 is TGTGCCAGCAGTCCGACGGGGGGGTTTAATTCACCCCTCCACTTT. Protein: CASSPTGGFNSPLHF.